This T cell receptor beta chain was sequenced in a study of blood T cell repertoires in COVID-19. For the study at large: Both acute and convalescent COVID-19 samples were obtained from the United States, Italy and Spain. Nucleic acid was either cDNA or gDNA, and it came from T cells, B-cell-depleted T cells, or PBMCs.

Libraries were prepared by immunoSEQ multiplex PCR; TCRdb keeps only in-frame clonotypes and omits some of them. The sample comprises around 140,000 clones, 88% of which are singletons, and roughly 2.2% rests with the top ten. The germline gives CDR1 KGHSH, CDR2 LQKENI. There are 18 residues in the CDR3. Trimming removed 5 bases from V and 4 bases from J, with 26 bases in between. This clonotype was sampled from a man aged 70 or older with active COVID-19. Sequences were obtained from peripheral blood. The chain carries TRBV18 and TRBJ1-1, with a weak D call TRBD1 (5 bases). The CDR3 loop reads CASSITTPAGQGGTEAFF. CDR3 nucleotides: TGTGCCAGCTCAATTACCACCCCAGCGGGCCAGGGAGGCACTGAAGCTTTCTTT. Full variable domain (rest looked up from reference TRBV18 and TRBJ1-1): NAGVMQNPRHLVRRRGQEARLRCSPMKGHSHVYWYRQLPEEGLKFMVYLQKENIIDESGMPKERFSAEFPKEGPSILRIQQVVRGDSAAYFCASSITTPAGQGGTEAFFGQGTRLTVV.